This entry lists 23 T cell receptor beta chains sequenced from one sample in a study of blood T cell repertoires in COVID-19. Sequencing was performed with immunoSEQ multiplex PCR; in TCRdb, only in-frame clones are kept and a portion is missing. The repertoire has under 350,000 clones, 80% to 90% of them found once; the top ten carry approximately 10%. The sample was peripheral blood. The receptors were gathered from a woman in her 70s with acute or convalescent COVID-19.

The chain uses TRBV5-1 and TRBJ1-5; TRBD1 matches at 7 bases. V was pared by 3 bases and J by 2 bases, with 11 bases of the junction left unmatched. The CDR3 is 17 amino acids. Germline assignment: CDR1 SGHRS and CDR2 YFSETQ. The CDR3 here is CASSSDFQGEGNQPQHF. DNA of the CDR3: TGCGCCAGCAGCTCAGACTTCCAGGGGGAAGGCAATCAGCCCCAGCATTTT. Full variable domain (remainder filled in from reference TRBV5-1 and TRBJ1-5): KAGVTQTPRYLIKTRGQQVTLSCSPISGHRSVSWYQQTPGQGLQFLFEYFSETQRNKGNFPGRFSGRQFSNSRSEMNVSTLELGDSALYLCASSSDFQGEGNQPQHFGDGTRLSIL.

This chain links TRBV7-6 with TRBJ2-5; 7 positions match TRBD2. Germline CDR1 SGHVS, CDR2 FNYEAQ. V trimming: 5 bases; J trimming: 2 bases; junction bases outside the gene matches: 5. This CDR3 has 14 amino acids. Here the CDR3 reads CASSPLGGQETQYF. The CDR3 region has the DNA TGTGCCAGCAGCCCGCTGGGGGGGCAAGAGACCCAGTACTTC.

The chain recombines TRBV5-1 with TRBJ1-1; D is perhaps TRBD1 (6 bases). CDR1 is SGHRS, CDR2 YFSETQ, per germline. CDR3 length equals 16 residues. V was trimmed by 3 bases and J by 1 base, leaving 16 bases between them. The CDR3 region is CASSSGWGPRNTEAFF. The CDR3, as DNA: TGCGCCAGCAGCTCGGGGTGGGGGCCGCGGAACACTGAAGCTTTCTTT.

The chain couples TRBV5-1 to TRBJ2-3, with 12 positions matching TRBD1. The CDR3 runs 16 residues. The ends lost 4 bases at V and 5 bases at J; junction bases unmatched: 8. Germline CDR1 is SGHRS and CDR2 is YFSETQ. The CDR3 DNA is TGCGCCAGCAGCCTCCAGGGACAGGGGGCTGTAGATACGCAGTATTTT. The encoded protein is CASSLQGQGAVDTQYF. The full variable domain, rest sourced from reference TRBV5-1 and TRBJ2-3, is KAGVTQTPRYLIKTRGQQVTLSCSPISGHRSVSWYQQTPGQGLQFLFEYFSETQRNKGNFPGRFSGRQFSNSRSEMNVSTLELGDSALYLCASSLQGQGAVDTQYFGPGTRLTVL.

The CDR3 region is CASSPGTSGSTDTQYF. CDR3 nucleotide sequence: TGTGCCAGCAGCCCCGGGACTAGCGGATCGACAGATACGCAGTATTTT. V gene TRBV7-6 combines with J gene TRBJ2-3; 11 bases are a match to TRBD2. Germline V gene data show CDR1 as SGHVS and CDR2 as FNYEAQ. J was trimmed by 3 bases and V by 5 bases; bases with no gene match: 7. The CDR3 consists of 16 residues.

J is TRBJ2-1 and V is TRBV7-9; no firm D call. In germline, CDR1 is SEHNR, CDR2 FQNEAQ (reference sequence). CDR3 length equals 13 residues. V was clipped by 5 bases and J by 6 bases, with 11 bases between them. The CDR3 here is CASSPPRVNEQFF. For the CDR3, the DNA is TGTGCCAGCAGCCCCCCCCGGGTCAATGAGCAGTTCTTC.

This chain joins TRBV18 and TRBJ2-3; D is possibly TRBD2 (5 bases). Germline V CDR1 and CDR2: KGHSH, LQKENI. The CDR3 runs 14 residues. V lost 3 bases and J lost 2, with 9 bases in between. The CDR3 DNA reads as TGTGCCAGCTCACCGCGGGCGTACACAGATACGCAGTATTTT. Translated, it gives CASSPRAYTDTQYF.

This chain uses TRBV9 with TRBJ1-5, with D unresolved. This CDR3 is built from 14 residues. CDR1 is SGDLS, CDR2 YYNGEE, per germline. The germline V and J ends were trimmed by 0 bases and 2 bases, with 6 bases remaining between them. The DNA for the CDR3 is TGTGCCAGCAGCGTAGGACTGGGCAATCAGCCCCAGCATTTT. The encoded protein is CASSVGLGNQPQHF.

In nucleotides, the CDR3 is TGTGCCAGCAGCTTAGCCCTACTAAGCACCTACGAGCAGTACTTC. Encoded protein: CASSLALLSTYEQYF. This sequence joins TRBV7-2 and TRBJ2-7, with unresolved D. The ends were cut back, 0 bases at V and 2 bases at J, with 11 bases in the middle. This CDR3 region has 15 residues. CDR1 is SGHTA and CDR2 is FQGNSA in the germline V gene.

The chain is built from TRBV5-1 and TRBJ1-3, with D possibly TRBD1 on 5 matching bases. Germline V CDR1 and CDR2: SGHRS, YFSETQ. This CDR3 region has 16 residues. Deletions cut 0 bases from V and 2 bases from J, with 12 bases between. The CDR3 region is CASSLAGGVTGNTIYF. The DNA of the CDR3 is TGCGCCAGCAGCTTGGCCGGGGGGGTGACTGGAAACACCATATATTTT.

This chain joins TRBV5-1 and TRBJ1-6, with 8 bases fitting TRBD1. The germline V gene encodes CDR1 SGHRS and CDR2 YFSETQ. The CDR3 totals 14 residues. Trimming cost V 4 bases and J 7 bases; bases outside gene matches: 4. The CDR3 loop is CASSQTGDNSPLHF. In nucleotides, the CDR3 is TGCGCCAGCAGCCAGACAGGGGACAATTCACCCCTCCACTTT.

The gene calls are TRBV5-1 and TRBJ2-7, with 10 bases lining up with TRBD1. This CDR3 has 19 amino acids. Per germline, CDR1 SGHRS and CDR2 YFSETQ. Trimming took 1 base from V and 2 from J; bases not matched to a gene: 15. CDR3 nucleotide sequence: TGCGCCAGCAGCTTGTTTCCGGGACAGGGGCCCGGCTTTACCTACGAGCAGTACTTC. Translation gives CASSLFPGQGPGFTYEQYF.

The chain joins TRBV6-1 to TRBJ2-6, with TRBD1 matching 9 bases. V was clipped by 3 bases and J by 2 bases; unmatched bases: 8. Germline values: CDR1 MNHNS, CDR2 SASEGT. This CDR3 has 18 amino acids. CDR3 sequence reads: CASSDTGGKGPGANVLTF. The CDR3, as DNA: TGTGCCAGCAGTGACACAGGGGGCAAAGGCCCTGGGGCCAACGTCCTGACTTTC.

The rearrangement links TRBV6-2 or TRBV6-3 to TRBJ1-6; a weak D match, TRBD1 (6 bases). V was cut by 0 bases and J by 10 bases, with 16 bases left in between. This CDR3 region has 16 residues. Germline lookup yields CDR1 MNHEY and CDR2 SVGEGT. CDR3 coding DNA: TGTGCCAGCAGTTACTCGGGGGGGGGCGCGAGGTCACCCCTCCACTTT. It yields the protein CASSYSGGGARSPLHF.

This clone was observed a single time. The chain has TRBV6-5 and TRBJ2-3; a possible D gene is TRBD2 (5 bases). Per the germline V gene, CDR1 is MNHEY and CDR2 is SVGAGI. This CDR3 comprises 13 residues. V was clipped by 8 bases and J by 0 bases, with 9 bases between them. In DNA, the CDR3 is TGTGCCAGCCTGCGAGGGAGCACAGATACGCAGTATTTT. Translating gives CASLRGSTDTQYF.

The chain is built from TRBV9 and TRBJ1-2; TRBD1 matches at 10 bases. The trim removed 3 bases at V and 4 bases at J, leaving 6 bases unmatched. The CDR3 runs to 15 residues. Germline loops: CDR1 SGDLS, CDR2 YYNGEE. The CDR3 here is CASSAHGTGVYGYTF. The CDR3 nucleotides read TGTGCCAGCAGCGCCCATGGGACAGGGGTCTATGGCTACACCTTC.

The chain couples TRBV19 to TRBJ2-2, with 9 positions matching TRBD1. The CDR3 length is 16 residues. V dropped 3 bases and J dropped 1; count of bases not matched to a gene: 3. CDR1 and CDR2 (germline): LNHDA, SQIVND (reference sequence). This chain's CDR3 is CASSIYRGRNTGELFF. CDR3 nucleotides: TGTGCCAGTAGTATCTACAGGGGGCGGAACACCGGGGAGCTGTTTTTT. Looking up the rest from reference TRBV19 and TRBJ2-2 gives the full variable domain: DGGITQSPKYLFRKEGQNVTLSCEQNLNHDAMYWYRQDPGQGLRLIYYSQIVNDFQKGDIAEGYSVSREKKESFPLTVTSAQKNPTAFYLCASSIYRGRNTGELFFGEGSRLTVL.

This clone was seen just once. This chain joins TRBV19 and TRBJ2-1; tentatively, D is TRBD1 (6 bases). The CDR3 extends over 15 amino acids. Trimming removed 5 bases at V and 2 bases at J, with 13 bases between. The V gene's germline CDR1 is LNHDA and CDR2 SQIVND (reference sequence). The CDR3 spells CASSPRWGPYNEQFF. CDR3 coding DNA: TGTGCCAGTAGTCCTCGGTGGGGGCCCTACAATGAGCAGTTCTTC.

The chain links TRBV7-9 to TRBJ2-5; tentative D call: TRBD1 (5 bases). Trimming removed 8 bases from V and 5 bases from J, with 18 bases in between. Germline V CDR1 and CDR2: SEHNR, FQNEAQ (reference sequence). The CDR3 is made up of 14 amino acids. The DNA for the CDR3 is TGTGCCAGCGCCATGACAGCAGGTCGCGAGACCCAGTACTTC. Protein sequence: CASAMTAGRETQYF.

In DNA, the CDR3 is TGTGCCAGCAGCCAAGGCATTGGGGGAGGGCCCCAGCATTTT. As protein: CASSQGIGGGPQHF. This rearrangement joins TRBV3-1 (or the pseudogene TRBV3-2) to TRBJ1-5; D is perhaps TRBD1 (5 bases). Trimming pared 1 base from V and 9 bases from J, leaving 13 bases between. Germline assignment: CDR1 LGHDT and CDR2 YNNKEL (reference sequence). CDR3 size: 14 residues.

This chain uses TRBV2 with TRBJ2-3; perhaps TRBD1 as D (6 bases). The V end lost 4 bases, the J end lost 1 base, and 12 bases lay between the germline ends. Looked up from germline, CDR1 is SNHLY and CDR2 is FYNNEI. The CDR3 totals 15 residues. The CDR3: CASSGGPGGTDTQYF. DNA for the CDR3: TGTGCCAGCAGTGGGGGCCCAGGGGGCACAGATACGCAGTATTTT.

To note about this clone: Since a much larger clone is just one base distant, this may be a read error. The chain employs TRBV11-2 and TRBJ2-7; D not certain. Germline CDR1 reads SGHAT; CDR2 reads FQNNGV. There are 13 residues in the CDR3. V lost 1 base and J 0 bases, leaving 4 bases between the germline ends. The CDR3 is CASSLAVSYEQYF. In DNA form, the CDR3 reads TGTGCCAGCAGCTTAGCGGTCTCCTACGAGCAGTACTTC.

This clone occurred once. In nucleotides, the CDR3 is TGTGCCAGCAGCGCCCAGGCCTCTGGAAACACCATATATTTT. Translated: CASSAQASGNTIYF. The V gene is TRBV3-1 (or the pseudogene TRBV3-2), the J gene TRBJ1-3; D remains ambiguous. From germline, CDR1 is LGHDT and CDR2 YNNKEL (reference sequence). Trimming cost V 5 bases and J 0 bases, with 8 bases left between them. The CDR3 sequence is 14 residues long.